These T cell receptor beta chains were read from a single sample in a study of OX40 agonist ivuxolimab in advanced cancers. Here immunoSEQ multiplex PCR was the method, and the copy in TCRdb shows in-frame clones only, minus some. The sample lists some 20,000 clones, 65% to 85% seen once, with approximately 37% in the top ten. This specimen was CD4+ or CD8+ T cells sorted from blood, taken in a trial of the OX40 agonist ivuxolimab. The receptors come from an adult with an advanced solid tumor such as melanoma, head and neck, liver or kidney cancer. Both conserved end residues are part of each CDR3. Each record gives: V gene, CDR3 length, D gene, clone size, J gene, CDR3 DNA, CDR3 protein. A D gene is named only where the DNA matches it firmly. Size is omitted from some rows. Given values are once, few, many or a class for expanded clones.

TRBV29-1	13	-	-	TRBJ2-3	TGCAGCGTTGAGCAGTCTAGCACAGATACGCAGTATTTT	CSVEQSSTDTQYF
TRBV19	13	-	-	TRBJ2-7	TGTGCCAGTAGTATCACCCTAAGGTACGAGCAGTACTTC	CASSITLRYEQYF
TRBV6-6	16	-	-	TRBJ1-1	TGTGCCAGCAGTTACCGGGTAGGGACGGTGGACACTGAAGCTTTCTTT	CASSYRVGTVDTEAFF
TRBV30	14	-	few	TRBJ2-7	TGTGCCTGGAGTGTAAAGGGTACCCCCTACGAGCAGTACTTC	CAWSVKGTPYEQYF
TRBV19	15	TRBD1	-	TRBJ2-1	TGTGCCAGTAGTATTCGGGACAGGGGGAGGGATGAGCAGTTCTTC	CASSIRDRGRDEQFF
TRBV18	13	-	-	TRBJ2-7	TGTGCCAGCTCCTATTTTGTTTCCTACGAGCAGTACTTC	CASSYFVSYEQYF
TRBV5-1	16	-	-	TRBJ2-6	TGCGCCAGCAGCCAAGTAAGCTTCTCTGGGGCCAACGTCCTGACTTTC	CASSQVSFSGANVLTF
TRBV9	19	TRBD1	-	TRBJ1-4	TGTGCCAGCACCTCGGAGCACAGGGGGACTTTTGCAACTAATGAAAAACTGTTTTTT	CASTSEHRGTFATNEKLFF
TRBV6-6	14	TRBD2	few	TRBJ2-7	TGTGCCAGCACCCTAGCGGGGGTCTCCTACGAGCAGTACTTC	CASTLAGVSYEQYF
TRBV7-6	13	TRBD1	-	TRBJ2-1	TGTGCCAGCAGCTCGGACAGGGACAATGAGCAGTTCTTC	CASSSDRDNEQFF
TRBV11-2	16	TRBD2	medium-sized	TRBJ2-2	TGTGCCAGCAGTTTAGGTGGGACTACCGGCACCGGGGAGCTGTTTTTT	CASSLGGTTGTGELFF
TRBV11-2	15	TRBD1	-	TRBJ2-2	TGTGCCAGCAGCTTAGTGAGGACAGGGACCGGGGAGCTGTTTTTT	CASSLVRTGTGELFF
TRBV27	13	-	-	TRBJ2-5	TGTGCCAGCAGTTTACTGGACTCAGAGACCCAGTACTTC	CASSLLDSETQYF
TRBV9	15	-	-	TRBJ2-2	TGTGCCAGCAGCCCAGACGGGGGGAACACCGGGGAGCTGTTTTTT	CASSPDGGNTGELFF
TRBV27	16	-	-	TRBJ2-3	TGTGCCAGCAGTTTTGGGGGGGGGCCTAGCACAGATACGCAGTATTTT	CASSFGGGPSTDTQYF
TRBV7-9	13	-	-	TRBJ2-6	TGTGCCAGCCGGATGTCTGGGGCCAACGTCCTGACTTTC	CASRMSGANVLTF
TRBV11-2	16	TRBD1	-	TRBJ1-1	TGTGCCAGCAGCTTAGGGACAGGGAGGGTGGACACTGAAGCTTTCTTT	CASSLGTGRVDTEAFF
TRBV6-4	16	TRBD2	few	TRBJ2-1	TGTGCCAGCAGTGACTCGGGCGGGGGCTCCTACAATGAGCAGTTCTTC	CASSDSGGGSYNEQFF
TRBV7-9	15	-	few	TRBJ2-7	TGTGCCAGCAGCTTAGCCCATACAGGGTCCTACGAGCAGTACTTC	CASSLAHTGSYEQYF
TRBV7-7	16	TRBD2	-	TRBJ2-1	TGTGCCAGCAGCTTAGGTGTAGCGGGTGGCTACAATGAGCAGTTCTTC	CASSLGVAGGYNEQFF
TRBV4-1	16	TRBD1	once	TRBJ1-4	TGCGCCAGCAGCCAAGCACCGGGACAGGGTAATGAAAAACTGTTTTTT	CASSQAPGQGNEKLFF
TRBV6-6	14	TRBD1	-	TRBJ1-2	TGTGCCAGCACCCCCCTGCGGACAGGGCATGGCTACACCTTC	CASTPLRTGHGYTF
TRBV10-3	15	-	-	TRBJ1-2	TGTGCCATCAGTGGGGCAGTTGAGGGAATCGATGGCTACACCTTC	CAISGAVEGIDGYTF